These 5 T cell receptor beta chains share one sample of origin, sequenced in a study of beta chain features in type 1 diabetes. What was sequenced were expressed TCRB transcripts, since all of the isolated RNA had been reverse transcribed. TCRdb keeps only in-frame clones here, not all; method: immunoSEQ multiplex PCR. The sample consists of some 410,000 clones, approximately 15% of them appearing once. The sample was naive CD4+ T cells from blood. All receptors come from a man aged 25 to 40 in good health.

This chain connects TRBV27 to TRBJ2-2; 8 bases line up with TRBD1. This CDR3 comprises 13 residues. CDR1 and CDR2 (germline): MNHEY, SMNVEV (reference sequence). The ends lost 5 bases at V and 5 bases at J; junction bases unmatched: 1. CDR3 coding DNA: TGTGCCAGCAGTAGGACAGGGACCGGGGAGCTGTTTTTT. Translation gives CASSRTGTGELFF.

The chain couples TRBV7-9 to TRBJ2-3; TRBD1 agrees at 7 bases. In germline, CDR1 is SEHNR, CDR2 FQNEAQ (reference sequence). Unmatched junction bases numbered 4, after V lost 2 bases and J lost 2 bases. The length of the CDR3 is 15 residues. The DNA for the CDR3 is TGTGCCAGCAGCTTAAAAGACAGGGCCACAGATACGCAGTATTTT. It codes for CASSLKDRATDTQYF.

This clone was picked up a small number of times. V and J are TRBV30 and TRBJ2-5; 13 bases match TRBD2. CDR1 and CDR2 from the germline V gene are GTSNPN and SVGIG (reference sequence). With 2 bases clipped from V and 4 bases from J, the junction kept 13 bases outside the gene matches. The CDR3 runs to 18 residues. The CDR3 nucleotides read TGTGCCTGGAGTCTGGGGTTCGGACTAGCGGGAGATTCAGAGACCCAGTACTTC. It encodes CAWSLGFGLAGDSETQYF.

This clone has only a few counts. The V call is TRBV5-4, the J call TRBJ1-5; 7 nucleotides align to TRBD1. This CDR3 region has 15 residues. Trimming cost V 4 bases and J 4 bases; bases outside gene matches: 8. Per the germline V gene, CDR1 is SGHNT and CDR2 is YYREEE (reference sequence). The CDR3 DNA reads as TGTGCCAGCAGCGTCTCCGGGACAGCTAATCAGCCCCAGCATTTT. As protein: CASSVSGTANQPQHF. Full variable domain (missing parts from reference TRBV5-4 and TRBJ1-5): ETGVTQSPTHLIKTRGQQVTLRCSSQSGHNTVSWYQQALGQGPQFIFQYYREEENGRGNFPPRFSGLQFPNYSSELNVNALELDDSALYLCASSVSGTANQPQHFGDGTRLSIL.

This clone appeared a few times. V gene TRBV9 combines with J gene TRBJ1-1; 7 positions match TRBD1. There are 15 residues in the CDR3. Germline trimming cut 4 bases from V and 3 bases from J; bases unmatched to any gene: 9. Germline CDR1 is SGDLS and CDR2 is YYNGEE. The CDR3 coding sequence is TGTGCCAGCAGCCCCGGGACAGAGATTTACACTGAAGCTTTCTTT. Translated, it gives CASSPGTEIYTEAFF.